This TCR beta chain was recovered during a study of blood T cells in healthy people across ages. Study conclusions and caveats: It was found that TCR beta diversity correlated strongly with the percentage of naive T cells.

The use of a sample-barcoded 5' primer and a J-beta primer mix characterized a second PCR of roughly 6 to 11 cycles. TCRdb ran MiXCR on the 5' RACE reads and lists one entry per CDR3 protein. The sample holds some 1.5 million distinct CDR3 sequences, 35% to 45% seen once. For this clonotype: Its target is unknown.

The sequence derives from a woman aged 18-29 years in good health. Source material: blood.

CDR3 amino acids: CSVGEGGNYGYTF. The CDR3 nucleotides are TGCAGCGTAGGTGAAGGGGGAAACTATGGCTACACCTTC. The chain couples TRBV29-1 to TRBJ1-2; D might be TRBD1 (6 bases). CDR1 SQVTM and CDR2 ANQGSEA come from the germline V gene. The CDR3 has 13 amino acids. Trimming took off 6 bases at V and 2 bases at J, with 13 bases between the two ends. Combining the CDR3 with reference TRBV29-1 and TRBJ1-2 gives the whole variable domain SAVISQKPSRDICQRGTSLTIQCQVDSQVTMMFWYRQQPGQSLTLIATANQGSEATYESGFVIDKFPISRPNLTFSTLTVSNMSPEDSSIYLCSVGEGGNYGYTFGSGTRLTVV.